The rows below give T cell receptor beta chains drawn from one sample of a study of T cells in Graves' hyperthyroidism and ophthalmopathy. TCRdb re-analysed the multiplex PCR reads in MiXCR, keeping a single row per CDR3 protein. The sample yields fewer than 450,000 distinct CDR3 sequences, roughly 17% seen once. Sequencing was performed on blood. These receptors all come from a woman between 25 and 40 years old with Graves' hyperthyroidism that later progressed to Graves' ophthalmopathy. The CDR3 runs from the conserved cysteine through the conserved F or W. A D gene is named only where the DNA matches it firmly. Expanded clones get a size class; other rows say once, few or many, or leave the size out.

clone size	D gene	V gene	J gene	CDR3 length	CDR3 DNA	CDR3 protein
-	-	TRBV4-1	TRBJ2-7	13	TGCGCCAGCAGCCAAGCCGCGGCCTACGAGCAGTACTTC	CASSQAAAYEQYF
many	-	TRBV5-6	TRBJ2-7	13	TGTGCCAGCAGCTTGACGGTTTTAGGGGAGCAGTACTTC	CASSLTVLGEQYF
many	TRBD1	TRBV2	TRBJ1-2	17	TGTGCCAGCAGTGTGCCGCTTTTCGGGACAGGGGGGTATGGCTACACCTTC	CASSVPLFGTGGYGYTF
-	-	TRBV10-3	TRBJ2-2	12	TGTGCCATCAGTGCCGAAGCCGGGGAGCTGTTTTTT	CAISAEAGELFF
-	TRBD1	TRBV5-6	TRBJ1-5	19	TGTGCCAGCAGCTTGGGACAGGGTAGGGGCCCATATAGCAATCAGCCCCAGCATTTT	CASSLGQGRGPYSNQPQHF
-	-	TRBV28	TRBJ1-1	13	TGTGCCAGCAGTAGCAGGGTTGACACTGAAGCTTTCTTT	CASSSRVDTEAFF
many	-	TRBV2	TRBJ1-1	15	TGTGCCAGCAGTGATCTGAGTTCCGAAGGCACTGAAGCTTTCTTT	CASSDLSSEGTEAFF
-	TRBD1	TRBV5-1	TRBJ2-2	17	TGCGCCAGCAGCCAAGGGACAGTTTTCGTTAGGACCGGGGAGCTGTTTTTT	CASSQGTVFVRTGELFF
-	-	TRBV12-3/TRBV12-4	TRBJ2-2	15	TGTGCCAGCAGTTCACTAGTCGTCGGCACCGGGGAGCTGTTTTTT	CASSSLVVGTGELFF
-	-	TRBV7-6	TRBJ2-2	14	TGTGCCAGCAGCTTATTTCAGAACACCGGGGAGCTGTTTTTT	CASSLFQNTGELFF